The source of this TCR beta chain is a study of blood T cell repertoires in COVID-19. Study background: PBMCs, B-cell-depleted T cells, or T cells provided the cDNA or gDNA that made up the material.

This CDR3 spans 15 amino acids. V was clipped by 7 bases and J by 1 base; unmatched bases: 8. Germline CDR1 reads SGDLS; CDR2 reads YYNGEE. In the original analysis: Reference gene primer amplification yielded estimated nucleated cell counts. Sequencing used immunoSEQ multiplex PCR; TCRdb keeps in-frame clones, though not all of them. The DNA was the basis for D and trimming; V, J and clone size are from that table. The sample lists around 85,000 clones, 90% occurring once. Material: peripheral blood. The origin of this receptor is a woman older than 75 with active or convalescent COVID-19. The V call is TRBV9, the J call TRBJ2-1, with 7 bases aligning to TRBD1. CDR3 in DNA: TGTGCCAGCGGCCGGCAACAGGGGTCCTACAATGAGCAGTTCTTC. It specifies CASGRQQGSYNEQFF.